The present entry profiles one T cell receptor (beta chain) with its context. CDR1 and CDR2 (germline): MDHEN, SYDVKM. The CDR3 consists of 13 residues. The junction had 6 bases not matched to a gene; V was cut back by 7 bases and J by 7 bases. Assay used: immunoSEQ multiplex PCR; TCRdb lists only in-frame clones, some missing. The sample holds 85,000 to 100,000 clones, 80% to 90% seen once. The sample originates from a study of T cell responses to AZD1222 COVID-19 vaccine. About the research overall: Analyses pooled second doses at about 4 or about 12 weeks.

This clonotype was sampled from an adult in good health. This chain links TRBV28 with TRBJ1-2, with 10 positions matching TRBD1. The sequenced sample was peripheral blood, obtained on day 0 of AZD1222 vaccination. In DNA form, the CDR3 reads TGTGCCAGCACAAGACAGGGGGCTGCTGGCTACACCTTC. Translated, it gives CASTRQGAAGYTF.